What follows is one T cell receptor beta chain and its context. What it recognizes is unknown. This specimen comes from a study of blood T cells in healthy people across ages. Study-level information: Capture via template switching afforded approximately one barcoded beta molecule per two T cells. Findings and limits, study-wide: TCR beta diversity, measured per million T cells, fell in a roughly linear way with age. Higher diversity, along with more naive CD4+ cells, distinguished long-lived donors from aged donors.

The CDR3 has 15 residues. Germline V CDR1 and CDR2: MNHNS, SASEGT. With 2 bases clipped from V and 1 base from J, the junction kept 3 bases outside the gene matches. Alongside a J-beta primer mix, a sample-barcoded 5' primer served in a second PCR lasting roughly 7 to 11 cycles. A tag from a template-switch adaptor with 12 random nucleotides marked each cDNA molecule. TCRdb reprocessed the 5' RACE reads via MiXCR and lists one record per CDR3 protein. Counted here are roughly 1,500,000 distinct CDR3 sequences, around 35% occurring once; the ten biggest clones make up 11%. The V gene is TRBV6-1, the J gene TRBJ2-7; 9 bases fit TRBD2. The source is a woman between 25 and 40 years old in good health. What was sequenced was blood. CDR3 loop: CASSEISGGSYEQYF. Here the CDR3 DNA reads TGTGCCAGCAGTGAAATTAGCGGGGGTTCCTACGAGCAGTACTTC.